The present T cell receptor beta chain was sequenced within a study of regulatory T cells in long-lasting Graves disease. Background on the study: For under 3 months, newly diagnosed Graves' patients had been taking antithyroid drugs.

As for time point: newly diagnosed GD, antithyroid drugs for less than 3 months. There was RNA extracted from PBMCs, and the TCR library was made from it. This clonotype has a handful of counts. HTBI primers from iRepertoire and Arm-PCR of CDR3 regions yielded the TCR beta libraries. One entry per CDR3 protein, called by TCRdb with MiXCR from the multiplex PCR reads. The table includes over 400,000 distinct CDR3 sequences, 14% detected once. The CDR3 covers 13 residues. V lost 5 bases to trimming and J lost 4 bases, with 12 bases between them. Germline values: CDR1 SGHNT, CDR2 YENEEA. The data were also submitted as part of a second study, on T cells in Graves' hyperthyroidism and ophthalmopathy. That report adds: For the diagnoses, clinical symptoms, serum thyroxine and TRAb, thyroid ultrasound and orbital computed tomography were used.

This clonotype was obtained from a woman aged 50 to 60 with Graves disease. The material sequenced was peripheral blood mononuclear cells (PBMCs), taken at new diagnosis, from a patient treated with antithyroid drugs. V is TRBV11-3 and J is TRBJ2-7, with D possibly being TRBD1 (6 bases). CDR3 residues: CASSVTGLYEQYF. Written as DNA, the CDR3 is TGTGCCAGCAGCGTAACAGGGCTGTACGAGCAGTACTTC.